This T cell receptor (beta chain) was identified in a study of memory CD4+ T cells and cytomegalovirus serostatus. Overall study findings and caveats: About 40% of the roughly 160 known CMV-associated TCRbeta sequences appeared in CD4+ memory.

The sort gate was single viable CD3+CD4+CD8-CD45RO+ cells for memory CD4+ T cells. Donors' CMV status reflects serum IgG against pp150, pp28, p38, p52. Only in-frame clones appear in the TCRdb table, and some are missing; sequencing was by immunoSEQ multiplex PCR. The sample has more than 45,000 clones; 82% are singletons. Germline lookup yields CDR1 SGHTA and CDR2 FQGNSA. The CDR3 runs 18 residues. Trimming took 5 bases from V and 2 from J; bases not matched to a gene: 15. A note on this clone: Its matching antigen is unknown.

Specimen: memory CD4+ T cells from blood. The sequence was collected from an adult in good health and CMV-seronegative. The chain has TRBV7-2 and TRBJ2-7; 10 positions agree with TRBD1. The CDR3 sequence: CASSPIVPGQGSPYEQYF. The CDR3 DNA reads as TGTGCCAGCAGCCCGATAGTTCCGGGACAGGGGTCCCCCTACGAGCAGTACTTC.